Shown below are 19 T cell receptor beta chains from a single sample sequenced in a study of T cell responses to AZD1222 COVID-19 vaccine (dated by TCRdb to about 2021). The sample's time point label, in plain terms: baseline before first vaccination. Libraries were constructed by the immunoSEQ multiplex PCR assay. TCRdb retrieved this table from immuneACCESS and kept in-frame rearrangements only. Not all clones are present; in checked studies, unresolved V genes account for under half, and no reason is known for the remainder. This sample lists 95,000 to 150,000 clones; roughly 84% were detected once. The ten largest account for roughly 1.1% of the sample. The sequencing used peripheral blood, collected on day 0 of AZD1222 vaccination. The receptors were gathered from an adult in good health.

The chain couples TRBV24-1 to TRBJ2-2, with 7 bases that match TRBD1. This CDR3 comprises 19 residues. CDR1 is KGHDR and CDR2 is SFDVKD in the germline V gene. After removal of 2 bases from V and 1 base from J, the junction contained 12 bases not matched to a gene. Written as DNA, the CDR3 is TGTGCCACCAGTGATTCCTACTCGAGGGGGCGAAAGAACACCGGGGAGCTGTTTTTT. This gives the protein CATSDSYSRGRKNTGELFF.

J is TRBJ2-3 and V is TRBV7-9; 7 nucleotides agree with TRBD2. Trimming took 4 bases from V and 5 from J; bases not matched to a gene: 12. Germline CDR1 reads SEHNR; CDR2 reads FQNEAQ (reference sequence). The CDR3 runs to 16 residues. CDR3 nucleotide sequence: TGTGCCAGCAGCTCCCTCGGGGGGTCGAGCGGAGATACGCAGTATTTT. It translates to CASSSLGGSSGDTQYF.

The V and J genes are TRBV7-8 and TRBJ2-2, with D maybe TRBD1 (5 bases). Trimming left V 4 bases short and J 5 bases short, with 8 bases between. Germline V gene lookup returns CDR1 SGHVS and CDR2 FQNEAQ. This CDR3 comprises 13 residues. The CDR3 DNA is TGTGCCAGCAGCTCTACAGGTACCGGGGAGCTGTTTTTT. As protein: CASSSTGTGELFF.

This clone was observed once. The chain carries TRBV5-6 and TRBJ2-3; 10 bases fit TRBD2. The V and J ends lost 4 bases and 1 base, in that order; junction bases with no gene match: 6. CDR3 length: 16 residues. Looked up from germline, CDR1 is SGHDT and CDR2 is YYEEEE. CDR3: CASSDRTSGGTDTQYF. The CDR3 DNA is TGTGCCAGCAGCGATCGCACTAGCGGGGGCACAGATACGCAGTATTTT.

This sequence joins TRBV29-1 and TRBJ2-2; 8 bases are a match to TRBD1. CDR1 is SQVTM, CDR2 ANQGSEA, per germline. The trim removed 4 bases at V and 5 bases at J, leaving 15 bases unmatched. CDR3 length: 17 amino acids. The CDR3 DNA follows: TGCAGCGTTGGGGCCTCAGGGGGCATAGAGGGGACCGGGGAGCTGTTTTTT. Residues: CSVGASGGIEGTGELFF.

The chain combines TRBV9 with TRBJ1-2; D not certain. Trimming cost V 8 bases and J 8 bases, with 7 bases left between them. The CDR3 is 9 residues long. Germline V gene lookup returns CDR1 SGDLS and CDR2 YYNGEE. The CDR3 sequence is CASPQGYTF. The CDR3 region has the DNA TGTGCCAGTCCCCAGGGCTACACCTTC.

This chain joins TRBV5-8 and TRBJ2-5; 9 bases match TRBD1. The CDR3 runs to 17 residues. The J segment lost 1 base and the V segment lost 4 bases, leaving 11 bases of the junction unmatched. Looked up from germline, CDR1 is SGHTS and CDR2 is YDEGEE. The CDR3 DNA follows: TGTGCCAGCAGCCATTGGGGGGGACAGGGTGGCCAAGAGACCCAGTACTTC. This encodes CASSHWGGQGGQETQYF. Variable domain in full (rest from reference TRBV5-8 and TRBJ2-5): EAGVTQSPTHLIKTRGQQATLRCSPISGHTSVYWYQQALGLGLQFLLWYDEGEERNRGNFPPRFSGRQFPNYSSELNVNALELEDSALYLCASSHWGGQGGQETQYFGPGTRLLVL.

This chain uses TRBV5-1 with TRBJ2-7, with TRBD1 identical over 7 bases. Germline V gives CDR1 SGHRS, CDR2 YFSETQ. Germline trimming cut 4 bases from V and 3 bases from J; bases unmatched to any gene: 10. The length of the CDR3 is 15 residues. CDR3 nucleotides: TGCGCCAGCAGCACATGGACAGGATGGCACTACGAGCAGTACTTC. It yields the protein CASSTWTGWHYEQYF.

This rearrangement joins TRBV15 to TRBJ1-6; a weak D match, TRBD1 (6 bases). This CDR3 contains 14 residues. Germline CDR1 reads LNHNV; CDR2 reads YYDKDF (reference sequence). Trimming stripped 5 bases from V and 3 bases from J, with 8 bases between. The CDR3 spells CATSGQNYNSPLHF. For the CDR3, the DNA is TGTGCCACCAGCGGACAGAACTATAATTCACCCCTCCACTTT.

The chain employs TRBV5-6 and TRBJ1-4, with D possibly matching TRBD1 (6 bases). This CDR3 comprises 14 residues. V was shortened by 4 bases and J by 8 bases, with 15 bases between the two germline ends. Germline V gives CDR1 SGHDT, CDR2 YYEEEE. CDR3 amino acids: CASSPDSRLEKLFF. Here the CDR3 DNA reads TGTGCCAGCAGCCCGGACAGCCGTCTCGAAAAACTGTTTTTT.

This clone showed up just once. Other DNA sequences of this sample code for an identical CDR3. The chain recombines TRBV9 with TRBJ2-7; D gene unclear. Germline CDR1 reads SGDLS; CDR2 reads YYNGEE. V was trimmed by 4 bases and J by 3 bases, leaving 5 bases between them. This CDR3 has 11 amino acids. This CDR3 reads CASSSSYEQYF. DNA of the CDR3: TGTGCCAGCAGCTCCAGCTACGAGCAGTACTTC. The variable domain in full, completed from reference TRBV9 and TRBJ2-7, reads DSGVTQTPKHLITATGQRVTLRCSPRSGDLSVYWYQQSLDQGLQFLIQYYNGEERAKGNILERFSAQQFPDLHSELNLSSLELGDSALYFCASSSSYEQYFGPGTRLTVT.

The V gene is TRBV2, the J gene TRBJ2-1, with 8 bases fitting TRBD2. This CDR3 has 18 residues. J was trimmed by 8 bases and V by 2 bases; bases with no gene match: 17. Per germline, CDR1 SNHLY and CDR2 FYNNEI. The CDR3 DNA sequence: TGTGCCAGCAGTGAATTAGGTGCGGGGGGTCCCTCAATCGATGAGCAGTTCTTC. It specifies CASSELGAGGPSIDEQFF.

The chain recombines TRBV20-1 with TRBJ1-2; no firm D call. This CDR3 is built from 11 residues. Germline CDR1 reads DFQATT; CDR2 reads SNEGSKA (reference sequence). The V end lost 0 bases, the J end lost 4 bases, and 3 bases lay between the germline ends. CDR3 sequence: CSARDPYGYTF. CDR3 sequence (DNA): TGCAGTGCTAGAGATCCCTATGGCTACACCTTC.

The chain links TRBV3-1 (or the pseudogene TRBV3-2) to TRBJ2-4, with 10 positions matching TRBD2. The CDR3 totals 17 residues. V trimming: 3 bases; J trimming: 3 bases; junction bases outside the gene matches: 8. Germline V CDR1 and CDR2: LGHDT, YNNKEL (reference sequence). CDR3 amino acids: CASSQPTSGHYKNIQYF. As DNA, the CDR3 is TGTGCCAGCAGCCAGCCGACTAGCGGGCACTACAAAAACATTCAGTACTTC.

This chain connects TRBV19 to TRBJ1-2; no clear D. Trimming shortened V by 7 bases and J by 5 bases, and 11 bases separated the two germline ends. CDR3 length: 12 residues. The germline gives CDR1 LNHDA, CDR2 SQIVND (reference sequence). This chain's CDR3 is CASISLGYGYTF. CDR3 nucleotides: TGTGCCAGTATTTCACTGGGATATGGCTACACCTTC.

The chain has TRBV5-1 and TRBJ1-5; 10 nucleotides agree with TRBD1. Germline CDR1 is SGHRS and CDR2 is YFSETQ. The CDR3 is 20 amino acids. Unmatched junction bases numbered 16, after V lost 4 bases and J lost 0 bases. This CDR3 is CASSPPSGQGIWLSNQPQHF. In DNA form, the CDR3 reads TGCGCCAGCAGCCCACCCTCGGGACAGGGGATCTGGCTTAGCAATCAGCCCCAGCATTTT.

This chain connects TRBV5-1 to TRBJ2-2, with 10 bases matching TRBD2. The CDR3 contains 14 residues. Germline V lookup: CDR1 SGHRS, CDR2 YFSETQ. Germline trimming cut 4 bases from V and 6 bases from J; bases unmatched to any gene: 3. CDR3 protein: CASSDTSGAGELFF. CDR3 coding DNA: TGCGCCAGCAGCGACACTAGCGGGGCCGGGGAGCTGTTTTTT.

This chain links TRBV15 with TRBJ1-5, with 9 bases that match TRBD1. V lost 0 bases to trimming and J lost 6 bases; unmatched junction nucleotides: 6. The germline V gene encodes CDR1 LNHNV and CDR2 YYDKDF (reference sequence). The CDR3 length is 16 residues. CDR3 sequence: CATSRDLGDRAQPQHF. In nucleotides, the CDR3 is TGTGCCACCAGCAGAGATCTGGGGGACAGGGCTCAGCCCCAGCATTTT.

The CDR3 region is CASSLYSSRTQYF. The CDR3 DNA follows: TGTGCCAGCAGCTTATACAGTTCTCGCACGCAGTATTTT. The chain uses TRBV5-4 and TRBJ2-3, with D hard to call. Germline V gene lookup returns CDR1 SGHNT and CDR2 YYREEE (reference sequence). CDR3 size: 13 residues. Trimming shortened V by 2 bases and J by 9 bases, and 13 bases separated the two germline ends.